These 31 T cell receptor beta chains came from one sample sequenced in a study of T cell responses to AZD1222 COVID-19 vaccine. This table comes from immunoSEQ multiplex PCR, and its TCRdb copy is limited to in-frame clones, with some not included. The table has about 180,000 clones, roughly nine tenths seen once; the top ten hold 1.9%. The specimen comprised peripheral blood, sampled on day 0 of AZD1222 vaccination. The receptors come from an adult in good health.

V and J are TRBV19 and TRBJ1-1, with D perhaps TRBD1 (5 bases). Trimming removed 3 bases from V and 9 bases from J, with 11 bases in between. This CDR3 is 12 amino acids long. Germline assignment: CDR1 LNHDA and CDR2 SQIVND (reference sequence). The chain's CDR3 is CASSMWGEQAFF. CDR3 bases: TGTGCCAGTAGTATGTGGGGGGAACAAGCTTTCTTT.

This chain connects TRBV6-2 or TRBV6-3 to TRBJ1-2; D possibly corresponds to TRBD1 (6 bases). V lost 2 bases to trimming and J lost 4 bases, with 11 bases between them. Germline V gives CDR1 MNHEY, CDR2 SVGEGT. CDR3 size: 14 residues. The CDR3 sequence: CASSYRDNFYGYTF. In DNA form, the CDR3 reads TGTGCCAGCAGTTACAGGGACAACTTCTATGGCTACACCTTC.

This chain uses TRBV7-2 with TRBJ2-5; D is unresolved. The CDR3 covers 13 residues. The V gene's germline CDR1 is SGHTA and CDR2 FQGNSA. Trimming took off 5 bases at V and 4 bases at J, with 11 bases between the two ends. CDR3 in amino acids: CASSQTWGETQYF. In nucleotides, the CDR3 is TGTGCCAGCAGCCAAACCTGGGGAGAGACCCAGTACTTC.

CDR3 sequence (DNA): TGTGCCAGTCAAACAACAGGGCGGGGCGATGGCTACACCTTC. It codes for CASQTTGRGDGYTF. J is TRBJ1-2 and V is TRBV19; D is possibly TRBD1 (6 bases). Germline V gene sequence: CDR1 LNHDA, CDR2 SQIVND (reference sequence). CDR3 length: 14 residues. V gave up 8 bases and J gave up 6 bases, with 19 bases separating them.

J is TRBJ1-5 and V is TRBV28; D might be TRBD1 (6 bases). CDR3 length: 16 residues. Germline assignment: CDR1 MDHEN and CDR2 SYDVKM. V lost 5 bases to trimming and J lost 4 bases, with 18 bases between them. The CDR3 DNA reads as TGTGCCAGCAGTGCGACTACAGGGCGTGCGAATCAGCCCCAGCATTTT. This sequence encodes CASSATTGRANQPQHF. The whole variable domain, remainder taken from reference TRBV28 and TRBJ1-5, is DVKVTQSSRYLVKRTGEKVFLECVQDMDHENMFWYRQDPGLGLRLIYFSYDVKMKEKGDIPEGYSVSREKKERFSLILESASTNQTSMYLCASSATTGRANQPQHFGDGTRLSIL.

The CDR3 is CAWSKGLADYEQYF. The DNA for the CDR3 is TGTGCCTGGAGTAAGGGACTAGCGGACTACGAGCAGTACTTC. The chain is built from TRBV30 and TRBJ2-7; TRBD2 agrees at 11 bases. This CDR3 contains 14 residues. V shed 2 bases and J 3 bases; nucleotides not matched to a gene: 3. CDR1 is GTSNPN, CDR2 SVGIG, per germline (reference sequence).

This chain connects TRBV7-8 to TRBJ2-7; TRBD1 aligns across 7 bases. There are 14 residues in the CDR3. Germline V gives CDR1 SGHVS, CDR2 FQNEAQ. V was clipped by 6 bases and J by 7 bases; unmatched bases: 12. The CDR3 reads CASRDRDSYREQYF. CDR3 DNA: TGTGCCAGCAGGGACCGGGACAGCTATAGGGAGCAGTACTTC.

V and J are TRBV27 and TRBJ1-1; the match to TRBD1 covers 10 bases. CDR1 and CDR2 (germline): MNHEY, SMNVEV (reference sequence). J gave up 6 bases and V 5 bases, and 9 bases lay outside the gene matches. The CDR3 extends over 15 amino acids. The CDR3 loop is CASSGDRGTLSEAFF. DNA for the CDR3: TGTGCCAGCAGTGGGGACAGGGGCACGTTGTCTGAAGCTTTCTTT.

CDR3 coding DNA: TGTGCCAGTAGTAACGGGAGGGCCAGGGATGAGACCCAGTACTTC. Translated: CASSNGRARDETQYF. The chain recombines TRBV19 with TRBJ2-5; 8 positions match TRBD2. J lost 5 bases, V lost 4 bases, and 9 bases had no gene match. This CDR3 contains 15 residues. The germline V gene has CDR1 LNHDA and CDR2 SQIVND (reference sequence).

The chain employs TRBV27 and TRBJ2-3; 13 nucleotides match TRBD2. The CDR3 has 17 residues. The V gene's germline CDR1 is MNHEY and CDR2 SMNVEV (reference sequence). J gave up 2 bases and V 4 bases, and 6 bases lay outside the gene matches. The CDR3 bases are TGTGCCAGCAGTTACCGGACTAGCGGGGGCTCCACAGATACGCAGTATTTT. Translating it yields CASSYRTSGGSTDTQYF.

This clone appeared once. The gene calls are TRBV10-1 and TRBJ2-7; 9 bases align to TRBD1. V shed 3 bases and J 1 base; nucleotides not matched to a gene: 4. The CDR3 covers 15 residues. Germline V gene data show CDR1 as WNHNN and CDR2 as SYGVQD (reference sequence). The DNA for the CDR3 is TGCGCCAGCAGTGACGGGACAGGGCCTTCCTACGAGCAGTACTTC. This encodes CASSDGTGPSYEQYF.

The CDR3 nucleotides read TGTGCCAGCGTAGGGGGGCCCGGGGAGCTGTTTTTT. It is translated as CASVGGPGELFF. The chain employs TRBV6-5 and TRBJ2-2; the D gene could be TRBD1 or TRBD2 (6 bases each). The CDR3 has 12 residues. V was shortened by 8 bases and J by 6 bases, with 10 bases between the two germline ends. In germline, CDR1 is MNHEY, CDR2 SVGAGI.

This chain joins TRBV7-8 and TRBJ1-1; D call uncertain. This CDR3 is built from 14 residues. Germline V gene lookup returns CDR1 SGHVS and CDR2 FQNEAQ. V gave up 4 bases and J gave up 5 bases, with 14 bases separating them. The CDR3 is CASSWLEIATEAFF. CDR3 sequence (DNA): TGTGCCAGCAGCTGGTTGGAGATAGCGACTGAAGCTTTCTTT.

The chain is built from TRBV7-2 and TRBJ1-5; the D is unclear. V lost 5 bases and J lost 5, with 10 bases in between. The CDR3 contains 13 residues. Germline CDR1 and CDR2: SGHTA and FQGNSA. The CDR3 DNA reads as TGTGCCAGCAGCGGAAGGGCGGATCAGCCCCAGCATTTT. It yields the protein CASSGRADQPQHF. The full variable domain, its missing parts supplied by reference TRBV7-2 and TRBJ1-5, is GAGVSQSPSNKVTEKGKDVELRCDPISGHTALYWYRQSLGQGLEFLIYFQGNSAPDKSGLPSDRFSAERTGGSVSTLTIQRTQQEDSAVYLCASSGRADQPQHFGDGTRLSIL.

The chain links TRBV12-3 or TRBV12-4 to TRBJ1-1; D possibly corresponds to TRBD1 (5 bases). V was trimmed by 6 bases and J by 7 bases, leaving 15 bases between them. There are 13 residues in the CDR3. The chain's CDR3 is CASSLGGWDEAFF. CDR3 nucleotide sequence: TGTGCCAGCAGCCTCGGGGGGTGGGATGAAGCTTTCTTT.

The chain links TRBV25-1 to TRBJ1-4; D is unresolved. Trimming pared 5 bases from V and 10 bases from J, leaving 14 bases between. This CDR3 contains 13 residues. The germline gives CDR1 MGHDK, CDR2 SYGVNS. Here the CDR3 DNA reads TGTGCCAGCAGTAAAACTTCGGGCGGAAAACTGTTTTTT. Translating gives CASSKTSGGKLFF.

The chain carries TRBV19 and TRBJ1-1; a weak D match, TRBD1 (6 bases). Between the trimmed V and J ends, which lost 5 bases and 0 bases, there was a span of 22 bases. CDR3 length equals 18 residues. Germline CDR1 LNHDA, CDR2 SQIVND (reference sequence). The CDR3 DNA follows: TGTGCCAGTAGTCCGCGGGAAGCAGGGGTCGGAGTGAACACTGAAGCTTTCTTT. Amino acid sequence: CASSPREAGVGVNTEAFF.

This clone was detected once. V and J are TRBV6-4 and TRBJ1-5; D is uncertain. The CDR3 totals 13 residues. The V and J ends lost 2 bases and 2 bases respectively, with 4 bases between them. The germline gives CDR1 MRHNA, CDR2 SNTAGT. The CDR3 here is CASSDVGNQPQHF. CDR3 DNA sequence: TGTGCCAGCAGTGACGTAGGCAATCAGCCCCAGCATTTT.

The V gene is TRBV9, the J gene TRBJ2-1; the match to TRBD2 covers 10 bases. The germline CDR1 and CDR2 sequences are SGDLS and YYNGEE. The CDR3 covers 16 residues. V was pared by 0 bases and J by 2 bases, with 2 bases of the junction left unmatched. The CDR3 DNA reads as TGTGCCAGCAGCGTAGAGGGGACTAGCGCCTACAATGAGCAGTTCTTC. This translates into CASSVEGTSAYNEQFF.

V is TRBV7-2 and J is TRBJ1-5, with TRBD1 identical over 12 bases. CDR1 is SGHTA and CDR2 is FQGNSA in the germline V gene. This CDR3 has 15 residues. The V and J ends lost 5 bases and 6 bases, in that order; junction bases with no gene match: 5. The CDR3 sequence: CASSAGTGGTQPQHF. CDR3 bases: TGTGCCAGCAGCGCTGGGACAGGGGGCACTCAGCCCCAGCATTTT.

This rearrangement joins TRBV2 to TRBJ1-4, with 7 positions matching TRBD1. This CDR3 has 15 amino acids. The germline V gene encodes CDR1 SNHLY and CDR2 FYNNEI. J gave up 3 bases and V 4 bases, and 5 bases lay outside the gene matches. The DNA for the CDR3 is TGTGCCAGCAGTGCGAGGGGGCCGGCTAATGAAAAACTGTTTTTT. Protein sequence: CASSARGPANEKLFF. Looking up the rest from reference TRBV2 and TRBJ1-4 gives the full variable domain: EPEVTQTPSHQVTQMGQEVILRCVPISNHLYFYWYRQILGQKVEFLVSFYNNEISEKSEIFDDQFSVERPDGSNFTLKIRSTKLEDSAMYFCASSARGPANEKLFFGSGTQLSVL.

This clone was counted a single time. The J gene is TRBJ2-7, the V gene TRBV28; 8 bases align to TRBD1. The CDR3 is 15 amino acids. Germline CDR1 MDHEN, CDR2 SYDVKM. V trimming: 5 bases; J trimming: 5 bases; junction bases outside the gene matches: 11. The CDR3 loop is CASSPYRDRFDEQYF. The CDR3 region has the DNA TGTGCCAGCAGTCCCTACCGGGACAGGTTCGACGAGCAGTACTTC.

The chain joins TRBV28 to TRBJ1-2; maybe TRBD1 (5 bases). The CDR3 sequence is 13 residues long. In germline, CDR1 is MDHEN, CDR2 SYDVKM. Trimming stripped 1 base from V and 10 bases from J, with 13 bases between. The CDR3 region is CASSLSQGSIYTF. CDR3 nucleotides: TGTGCCAGCAGTTTATCCCAGGGAAGTATCTACACCTTC.

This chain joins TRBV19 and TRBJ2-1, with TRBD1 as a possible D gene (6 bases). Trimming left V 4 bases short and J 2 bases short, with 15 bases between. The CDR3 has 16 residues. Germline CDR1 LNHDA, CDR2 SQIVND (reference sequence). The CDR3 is CASSRGQWGTYNEQFF. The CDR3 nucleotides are TGTGCCAGTAGTAGAGGACAGTGGGGGACCTACAATGAGCAGTTCTTC.

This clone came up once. In DNA form, the CDR3 reads TGCAGCGTTCTTAGGGACAGGGGGAGTGAGCAGTTCTTC. Residues: CSVLRDRGSEQFF. The rearrangement uses TRBV29-1 and TRBJ2-1, with 11 bases fitting TRBD1. Trimming cost V 5 bases and J 9 bases; bases outside gene matches: 6. The CDR3 is 13 amino acids. Germline lookup yields CDR1 SQVTM and CDR2 ANQGSEA.

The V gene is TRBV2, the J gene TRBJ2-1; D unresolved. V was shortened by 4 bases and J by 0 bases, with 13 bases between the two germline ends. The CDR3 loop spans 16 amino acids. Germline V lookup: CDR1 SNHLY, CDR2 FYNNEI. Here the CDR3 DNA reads TGTGCCAGCAGTGCCCGGTCCACCTACTCCTACAATGAGCAGTTCTTC. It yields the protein CASSARSTYSYNEQFF.

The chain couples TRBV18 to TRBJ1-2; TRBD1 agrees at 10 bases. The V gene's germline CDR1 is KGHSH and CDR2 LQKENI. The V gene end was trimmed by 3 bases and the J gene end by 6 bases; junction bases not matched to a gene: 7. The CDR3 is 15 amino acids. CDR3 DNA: TGTGCCAGCTCACCCTTACCGACAGGGGGCAATGGCTACACCTTC. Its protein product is CASSPLPTGGNGYTF.

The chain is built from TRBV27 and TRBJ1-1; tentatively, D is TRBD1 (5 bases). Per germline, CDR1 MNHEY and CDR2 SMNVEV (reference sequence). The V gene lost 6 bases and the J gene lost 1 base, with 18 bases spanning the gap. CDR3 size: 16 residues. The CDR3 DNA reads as TGTGCCAGCAGCCCCCGCGAGGGGCGAGGGAACACTGAAGCTTTCTTT. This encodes CASSPREGRGNTEAFF.

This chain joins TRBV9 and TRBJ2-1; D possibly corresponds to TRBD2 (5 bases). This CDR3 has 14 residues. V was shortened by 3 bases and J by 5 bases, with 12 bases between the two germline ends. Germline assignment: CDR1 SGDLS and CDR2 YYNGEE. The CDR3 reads CASSAGGGNNEQFF. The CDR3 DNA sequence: TGTGCCAGCAGCGCCGGAGGAGGTAACAATGAGCAGTTCTTC.

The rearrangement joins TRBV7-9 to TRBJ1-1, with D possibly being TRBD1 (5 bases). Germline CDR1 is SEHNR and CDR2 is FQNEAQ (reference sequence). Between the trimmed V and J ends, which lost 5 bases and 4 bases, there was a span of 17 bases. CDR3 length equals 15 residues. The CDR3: CASSPGTPSVTEAFF. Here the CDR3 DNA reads TGTGCCAGCAGCCCCGGGACTCCTTCCGTCACTGAAGCTTTCTTT.

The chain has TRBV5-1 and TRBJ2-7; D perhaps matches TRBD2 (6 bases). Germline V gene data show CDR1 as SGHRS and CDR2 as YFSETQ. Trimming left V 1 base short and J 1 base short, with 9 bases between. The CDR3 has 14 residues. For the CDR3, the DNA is TGCGCCAGCAGCTTGTCAGCGGGTTCCTACGAGCAGTACTTC. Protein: CASSLSAGSYEQYF.